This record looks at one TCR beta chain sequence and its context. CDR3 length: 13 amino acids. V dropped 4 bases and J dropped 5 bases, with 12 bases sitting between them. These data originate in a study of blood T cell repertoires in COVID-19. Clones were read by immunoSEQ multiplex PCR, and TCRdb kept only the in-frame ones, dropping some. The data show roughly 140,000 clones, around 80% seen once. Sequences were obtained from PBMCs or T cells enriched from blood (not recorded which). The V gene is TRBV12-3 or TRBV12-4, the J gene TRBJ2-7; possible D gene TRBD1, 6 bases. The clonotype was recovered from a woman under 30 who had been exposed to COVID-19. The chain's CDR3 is CASSSAGAHEQYF. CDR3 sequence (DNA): TGTGCCAGCAGTTCCGCAGGGGCCCACGAGCAGTACTTC.